What follows is one TCR beta chain and its context. Germline is not matched at one junction end, which may reflect a read error. This sample stems from a study of OX40 agonist ivuxolimab in advanced cancers. CDR3 size: 15 residues. The germline V gene has CDR1 SSHAT and CDR2 FNYEAQ (reference sequence). Assay: immunoSEQ multiplex PCR; the TCRdb copy retains only in-frame clones and omits some. This repertoire shows about 37,000 clones, 80% to 90% found once; its top ten account for less than 0.65%. The sequencing used CD4+ or CD8+ T cells sorted from blood, collected in a trial of the OX40 agonist ivuxolimab. The source is an adult with an advanced solid tumor such as melanoma, head and neck, liver or kidney cancer. The chain couples TRBV7-7 to TRBJ2-2, with TRBD2 matching over 9 bases. CDR3 in DNA: TGTGCTAGCAGTCCGATTAGCGGGGGAAACGGGGAGCTGTTTTTT. It encodes CASSPISGGNGELFF.